The rows below give T cell receptor beta chains drawn from one sample of a study of T-cell memory formation after mild COVID-19. TCRdb redid the calling of the 5' RACE reads with MiXCR, one entry per CDR3 protein. The sample records about 470,000 distinct CDR3 sequences, 15% to 20% being singletons. Material: PBMCs or a T cell subset sorted from them (not recorded which). All receptors come from an adult woman who had mild COVID-19 (a few samples of this study predate the infection). Cell type and time point are not known. The CDR3 runs from the conserved cysteine through the conserved F or W. Each record gives: CDR3 protein, CDR3 DNA, J gene, clone size, D gene, V gene. The D gene is left open where the match is weak. Clone size appears in some rows only: once, few, many, or a class for an expanded clone.

CDR3: CASRIAGGGYTF
DNA: TGTGCCAGCAGAATCGCAGGGGGCGGCTACACCTTC
J: TRBJ1-2
size: .
D: TRBD1
V: TRBV28

CDR3: CASSLTLGGTETQYF
DNA: TGCGCCAGCAGCTTAACCCTGGGGGGAACGGAGACCCAGTACTTC
J: TRBJ2-5
size: .
D: .
V: TRBV5-1

CDR3: CASRGTSGRYNEQFF
DNA: TGTGCCAGCAGAGGGACTAGCGGACGTTACAATGAGCAGTTCTTC
J: TRBJ2-1
size: few
D: TRBD2
V: TRBV6-5

CDR3: CSVVVAGGWEQFF
DNA: TGCAGCGTTGTGGTAGCGGGAGGCTGGGAGCAGTTCTTC
J: TRBJ2-1
size: .
D: TRBD2
V: TRBV29-1

CDR3: CASSPQGGSYEQYF
DNA: TGCGCCAGCAGCCCTCAGGGTGGGTCCTACGAGCAGTACTTC
J: TRBJ2-7
size: many
D: .
V: TRBV4-1

CDR3: CASRVAGGLYEQYF
DNA: TGTGCCAGCCGCGTAGCGGGGGGCCTATACGAGCAGTACTTC
J: TRBJ2-7
size: .
D: TRBD2
V: TRBV5-8

CDR3: CASSLGQGGIYEQYF
DNA: TGTGCCAGCAGCCTAGGACAGGGGGGGATCTACGAGCAGTACTTC
J: TRBJ2-7
size: few
D: TRBD1
V: TRBV5-6

CDR3: CASSPEGANTEAFF
DNA: TGTGCCAGCTCACCAGAGGGGGCGAACACTGAAGCTTTCTTT
J: TRBJ1-1
size: .
D: TRBD1
V: TRBV18

CDR3: CSVGTAYEQYF
DNA: TGCAGCGTTGGGACCGCTTACGAGCAGTACTTC
J: TRBJ2-7
size: .
D: .
V: TRBV29-1

CDR3: CASGAPGTGRDEQYF
DNA: TGTGCCAGCGGGGCCCCCGGGACAGGGAGGGACGAGCAGTACTTC
J: TRBJ2-7
size: .
D: TRBD1
V: TRBV5-5

CDR3: CATREGTSGGLSYNEQFF
DNA: TGTGCCACCCGCGAAGGGACTAGCGGGGGGCTTTCCTACAATGAGCAGTTCTTC
J: TRBJ2-1
size: .
D: TRBD2
V: TRBV15

CDR3: CASSLHPINYGYTF
DNA: TGTGCCAGCAGTTTACACCCGATTAACTATGGCTACACCTTC
J: TRBJ1-2
size: few
D: .
V: TRBV12-3/TRBV12-4

CDR3: CASSSGTAYEQYF
DNA: TGTGCCAGCTCATCCGGGACAGCCTACGAGCAGTACTTC
J: TRBJ2-7
size: many
D: TRBD1
V: TRBV12-3/TRBV12-4

CDR3: CAIRTPGSYEQYF
DNA: TGTGCCATTCGGACACCGGGGAGTTACGAGCAGTACTTC
J: TRBJ2-7
size: few
D: .
V: TRBV10-3

CDR3: CASSLTGRGYTF
DNA: TGTGCCAGCAGTTTAACAGGGCGCGGCTACACCTTC
J: TRBJ1-2
size: few
D: .
V: TRBV12-3/TRBV12-4

CDR3: CASSQDRKLAGGQQYF
DNA: TGTGCCAGCAGCCAAGATCGTAAACTAGCGGGGGGGCAGCAGTACTTC
J: TRBJ2-7
size: many
D: TRBD2
V: TRBV3-1

CDR3: CASSPGGGDYGYTF
DNA: TGTGCCAGCAGCCCCGGGGGCGGTGATTATGGCTACACCTTC
J: TRBJ1-2
size: few
D: .
V: TRBV5-4

CDR3: CASNSRTPGTEAFF
DNA: TGTGCCAGCAATTCCCGGACTCCGGGAACTGAAGCTTTCTTT
J: TRBJ1-1
size: .
D: .
V: TRBV2

CDR3: CAWSGLAGGALETQYF
DNA: TGTGCCTGGTCGGGACTAGCGGGAGGTGCTCTAGAGACCCAGTACTTC
J: TRBJ2-5
size: few
D: TRBD2
V: TRBV30

CDR3: CSASAPLYYGYTF
DNA: TGCAGTGCTAGTGCGCCTCTTTACTATGGCTACACCTTC
J: TRBJ1-2
size: .
D: .
V: TRBV20-1

CDR3: CASSRTGGNTGELFF
DNA: TGCGCCAGCAGCCGTACAGGGGGAAACACCGGGGAGCTGTTTTTT
J: TRBJ2-2
size: many
D: TRBD1
V: TRBV5-1

CDR3: CASSPGTRDTEAFF
DNA: TGTGCCAGCAGCCCAGGGACCCGGGACACTGAAGCTTTCTTT
J: TRBJ1-1
size: .
D: .
V: TRBV3-1

CDR3: CSANDATYEQYF
DNA: TGCAGTGCTAACGACGCAACCTACGAGCAGTACTTC
J: TRBJ2-7
size: .
D: .
V: TRBV20-1

CDR3: CASSQGISGTEAFF
DNA: TGTGCCAGCAGCCAAGGAATTTCCGGGACAGAAGCTTTCTTT
J: TRBJ1-1
size: .
D: .
V: TRBV3-1

CDR3: CASGLVLAGEITEQFF
DNA: TGTGCTAGTGGTTTGGTACTAGCGGGGGAGATTACTGAGCAGTTCTTC
J: TRBJ2-1
size: .
D: TRBD2
V: TRBV12-5

CDR3: CASSQDQSPTDTQYF
DNA: TGTGCCAGCAGCCAAGATCAAAGCCCCACAGATACGCAGTATTTT
J: TRBJ2-3
size: few
D: .
V: TRBV4-2

CDR3: CASSLPGGGAPPRGTQYF
DNA: TGTGCCAGCAGCTTACCTGGCGGGGGGGCTCCCCCGAGGGGTACGCAGTATTTT
J: TRBJ2-3
size: few
D: TRBD2
V: TRBV7-9

CDR3: CASRDTGTIVRAVLRAGHQAGF
DNA: .
J: TRBJ2-7
size: .
D: .
V: TRBV5-4